The present T cell receptor (beta chain) was sequenced within a study of blood T cell repertoires in COVID-19. The wider study: Acute-phase and convalescent COVID-19 samples originated in the United States, Italy and Spain. T cells, B-cell-depleted T cells, or PBMCs provided the cDNA or gDNA that served as material.

Using immunoSEQ multiplex PCR, the repertoire was profiled, and TCRdb retains in-frame clones only, with some absent. This sample has 270,000 or so clones, with more than 75% found just once. Trimming cost V 4 bases and J 0 bases, with 12 bases left between them. Germline V gene lookup returns CDR1 SEHNR and CDR2 FQNEAQ (reference sequence). The CDR3 sequence is 15 residues long. The sequenced sample consisted of PBMCs or T cells enriched from blood (not recorded which). The chain joins TRBV7-9 to TRBJ1-1; D unclear. The TCR was taken from a woman aged 45-65 years who had been exposed to COVID-19. The CDR3 DNA follows: TGTGCCAGCAGCTCGCTTGGGAGCATGAACACTGAAGCTTTCTTT. It specifies CASSSLGSMNTEAFF.